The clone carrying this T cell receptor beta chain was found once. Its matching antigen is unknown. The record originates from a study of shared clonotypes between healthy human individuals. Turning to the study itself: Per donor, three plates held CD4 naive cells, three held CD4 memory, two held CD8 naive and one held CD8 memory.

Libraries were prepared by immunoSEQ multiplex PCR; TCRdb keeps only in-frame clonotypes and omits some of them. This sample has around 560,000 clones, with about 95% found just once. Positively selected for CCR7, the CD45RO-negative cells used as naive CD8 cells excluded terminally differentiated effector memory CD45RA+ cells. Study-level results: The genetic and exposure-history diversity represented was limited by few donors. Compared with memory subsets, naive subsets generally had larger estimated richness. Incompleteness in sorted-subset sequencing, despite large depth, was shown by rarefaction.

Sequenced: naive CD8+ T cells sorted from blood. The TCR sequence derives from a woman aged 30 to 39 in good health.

CDR3 in DNA: TGTGCCAGCAGCCGTGGAGAAACCTACGAGCAGTACTTC. It translates to CASSRGETYEQYF. The rearrangement links TRBV7-9 to TRBJ2-7; D is unclear. CDR1 is SEHNR, CDR2 FQNEAQ, per germline (reference sequence). The length of the CDR3 is 13 residues. Trimming took off 5 bases at V and 2 bases at J, with 10 bases between the two ends.